This T cell receptor beta chain was recovered during a study of blood T cell repertoires in COVID-19. Study details: Collection of acute and convalescent COVID-19 samples took place in the United States, Italy and Spain.

The method was immunoSEQ multiplex PCR; TCRdb's version includes in-frame clones alone and lacks a portion of them. Of fewer than 350,000 clones in the sample, around nine tenths were seen once. Germline V gene sequence: CDR1 LGHDT, CDR2 YNNKEL (reference sequence). This CDR3 comprises 15 residues. The V gene end was trimmed by 6 bases and the J gene end by 7 bases; junction bases not matched to a gene: 9. The sample consisted of peripheral blood. V and J are TRBV3-1 (or the pseudogene TRBV3-2) and TRBJ2-2, with 9 bases fitting TRBD2. This receptor was obtained from a woman aged 30 to 39 with COVID-19, enrolled during active disease. Here the CDR3 DNA reads TGTGCCAGCAGTTCCGAGCGGGAGGCCCGCGGGGAGCTGTTTTTT. It codes for CASSSEREARGELFF.